This T cell receptor beta chain originates from a study of OX40 agonist ivuxolimab in advanced cancers. As for this clone: Its specificity is unknown.

The CDR3 sequence is 17 residues long. Germline CDR1 is SGHDT and CDR2 is YYEEEE. With V trimmed by 4 bases and J by 3 bases, 10 bases remained unmatched. Findings and limits, study-wide: Clones of CD4+ and CD8+ blood T cells grew by week 6 at doses of 0.1 to 3.0 mg/kg. People who partly responded at 0.1-3.0 mg/kg had some of the least clonal expansion seen.

Data came from immunoSEQ multiplex PCR; TCRdb stores just in-frame clones and leaves some out. Of more than 60,000 clones listed, about four fifths are singletons. The receptor was derived from an adult with an advanced solid tumor such as melanoma, head and neck, liver or kidney cancer. This specimen was CD4+ or CD8+ T cells sorted from blood, taken in a trial of the OX40 agonist ivuxolimab. The rearrangement links TRBV5-6 to TRBJ1-5; TRBD1 aligns across 10 bases. This chain's CDR3 is CASSLRQGARVNQPQHF. CDR3 nucleotides: TGTGCCAGCAGCCTCCGACAGGGGGCTAGGGTCAATCAGCCCCAGCATTTT.